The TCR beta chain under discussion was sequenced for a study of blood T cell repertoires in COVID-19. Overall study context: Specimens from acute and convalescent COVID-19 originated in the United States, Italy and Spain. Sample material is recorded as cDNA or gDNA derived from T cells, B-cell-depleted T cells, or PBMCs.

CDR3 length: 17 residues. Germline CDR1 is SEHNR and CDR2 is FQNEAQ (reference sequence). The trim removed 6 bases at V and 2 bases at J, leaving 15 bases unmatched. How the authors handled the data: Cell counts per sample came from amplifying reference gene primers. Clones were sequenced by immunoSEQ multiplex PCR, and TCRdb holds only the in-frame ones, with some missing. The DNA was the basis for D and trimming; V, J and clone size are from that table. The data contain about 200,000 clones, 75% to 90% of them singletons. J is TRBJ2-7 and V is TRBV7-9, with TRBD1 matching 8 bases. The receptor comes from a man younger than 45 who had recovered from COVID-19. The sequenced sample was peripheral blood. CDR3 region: CASSHSDKDRDPYEQYF. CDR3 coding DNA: TGTGCCAGCAGTCATTCTGATAAGGACAGGGATCCCTACGAGCAGTACTTC.